The 20 T cell receptor beta chains given below trace back to one sample, sequenced in a study of blood T cells in healthy people across ages. The use of a sample-barcoded 5' primer and a J-beta primer mix characterized a second PCR of 7 to 11 cycles. TCRdb re-called the 5' RACE reads with MiXCR, one entry per CDR3 protein. The table has about a million distinct CDR3 sequences, around 48% seen once; the top ten hold around 15%. Sequencing was performed on blood. The source is a man under 40 in good health.

The chain recombines TRBV4-1 with TRBJ2-2, with TRBD1 matching 9 bases. Germline values: CDR1 MGHRA, CDR2 YSYEKL. Trimming took 10 bases from V and 5 from J; bases not matched to a gene: 8. The CDR3 loop spans 14 amino acids. CDR3 in amino acids: CATAVGQGTGELFF. CDR3 bases: TGCGCCACCGCGGTGGGACAGGGTACCGGGGAGCTGTTTTTT.

The chain has TRBV4-1 and TRBJ2-3; D not certain. The V and J ends lost 0 bases and 4 bases respectively, with 14 bases between them. Germline CDR1 reads MGHRA; CDR2 reads YSYEKL. This CDR3 region has 16 residues. The CDR3 bases are TGCGCCAGCAGCCAAGATCCCCTCCTCCTGGCAGATACGCAGTATTTT. It specifies CASSQDPLLLADTQYF.

The chain uses TRBV29-1 and TRBJ2-7, with TRBD1 matching over 8 bases. The germline V gene has CDR1 SQVTM and CDR2 ANQGSEA. This CDR3 comprises 15 residues. J gave up 1 base and V 7 bases, and 12 bases lay outside the gene matches. The CDR3 nucleotides read TGCAGCGCCATCGCGACAGGGGCGGAATCCTACGAGCAGTACTTC. This sequence encodes CSAIATGAESYEQYF.

This chain joins TRBV5-1 and TRBJ1-6, with 10 bases fitting TRBD1. This CDR3 spans 17 amino acids. Germline V gives CDR1 SGHRS, CDR2 YFSETQ. The ends lost 0 bases at V and 7 bases at J; junction bases unmatched: 7. CDR3 residues: CASSLAPTGGLNSPLHF. In nucleotides, the CDR3 is TGCGCCAGCAGCTTGGCCCCGACAGGGGGCTTGAATTCACCCCTCCACTTT.

The J gene is TRBJ2-1, the V gene TRBV4-1; 10 positions match TRBD2. Trimming took 1 base from V and 4 from J; bases not matched to a gene: 4. Germline values: CDR1 MGHRA, CDR2 YSYEKL. The CDR3 consists of 16 residues. For the CDR3, the DNA is TGCGCCAGCAGCCAAGTAGCGGGGGGCCTTTACAATGAGCAGTTCTTC. As protein: CASSQVAGGLYNEQFF.

This sequence joins TRBV11-1 and TRBJ2-4; 12 bases fit TRBD1. The CDR3 sequence is 14 residues long. J was trimmed by 13 bases and V by 4 bases; bases with no gene match: 8. Germline V CDR1 and CDR2: SGHAT, FQDESV (reference sequence). The CDR3 coding sequence is TGTGCCAGCAGCTCCGGGACAGGGGGCTCCAAACAGTACTTC. Translating gives CASSSGTGGSKQYF.

V gene TRBV2 combines with J gene TRBJ2-3; 7 bases map to TRBD2. The CDR3 runs 12 residues. V lost 5 bases and J lost 10; bases outside the gene matches: 6. Germline values: CDR1 SNHLY, CDR2 FYNNEI. CDR3 DNA sequence: TGTGCCAGCAGTCCAGGACTAGTAGCGCAGTATTTT. Translated: CASSPGLVAQYF.

The rearrangement joins TRBV7-3 to TRBJ2-3, with 7 bases aligning to TRBD2. The CDR3 covers 14 residues. Germline trimming cut 3 bases from V and 7 bases from J; bases unmatched to any gene: 7. CDR1 is SGHTA, CDR2 FQGTGA, per germline. CDR3 in amino acids: CASSLGGNRNTQYF. In nucleotides, the CDR3 is TGTGCCAGCAGCTTGGGGGGGAATAGAAATACGCAGTATTTT.

In nucleotides, the CDR3 is TGTGCCAGCAGCTTCTCCGGGACTAGGGTAGATACGCAGTATTTT. This translates into CASSFSGTRVDTQYF. The chain couples TRBV7-3 to TRBJ2-3, with TRBD2 matching 8 bases. V lost 3 bases to trimming and J lost 5 bases; unmatched junction nucleotides: 7. The CDR3 length is 15 residues. Germline values: CDR1 SGHTA, CDR2 FQGTGA.

With regard to this clonotype: A read error may be the cause here, since a much bigger clone is one base away. The CDR3 sequence: CASSVSADNEQYF. CDR3 coding DNA: TGTGCCAGCAGTGTCAGCGCCGACAATGAGCAGTACTTC. The V and J genes are TRBV6-4 and TRBJ2-7; no reliable D call. Between the trimmed V and J ends, which lost 4 bases and 7 bases, there was a span of 14 bases. Germline CDR1 MRHNA, CDR2 SNTAGT. This CDR3 is 13 amino acids long.

The V gene is TRBV28, the J gene TRBJ2-3, with TRBD2 matching over 7 bases. Trimming took 8 bases from V and 0 from J; bases not matched to a gene: 11. The CDR3 has 16 amino acids. Per the germline V gene, CDR1 is MDHEN and CDR2 is SYDVKM. The CDR3 DNA is TGTGCCAGCTCCCCCGTGGCGGGGGTGAGCACAGATACGCAGTATTTT. Protein product: CASSPVAGVSTDTQYF.

The chain carries TRBV20-1 and TRBJ2-2; D possibly uses TRBD1 or TRBD2 (5 bases each). Germline V gene data show CDR1 as DFQATT and CDR2 as SNEGSKA (reference sequence). V lost 6 bases and J 2 bases, leaving 13 bases between the germline ends. The CDR3 totals 14 residues. The CDR3 coding sequence is TGCAGTGCGGATCCCGGGGCTAACACCGGGGAGCTGTTTTTT. Translating gives CSADPGANTGELFF.

Comments on this clonotype: Just one base apart from a much larger clone, this may be a read error. The rearrangement joins TRBV10-3 to TRBJ2-5; no clear D. The J call may be in error: the DNA end matches TRBJ2-7 better. The CDR3 consists of 14 residues. Germline assignment: CDR1 ENHRY and CDR2 SYGVKD. The CDR3 loop reads CAISERLVDCEQYF. The DNA of the CDR3 is TGTGCCATCAGTGAGAGACTGGTTGACTGCGAGCAGTACTTC.

At least ten counts were recorded for this clonotype. This could be a read error, since a much larger clone is one nucleotide away. The V gene is TRBV2, the J gene TRBJ2-5, with 8 bases lining up with TRBD2. Germline lookup yields CDR1 SNHLY and CDR2 FYNNEI. The J segment lost 11 bases and the V segment lost 3 bases, leaving 11 bases of the junction unmatched. The CDR3 length is 14 residues. This CDR3 reads CASSEWTSRNEQYF. CDR3 bases: TGTGCCAGCAGTGAGTGGACTAGCCGGAATGAGCAGTACTTC.

This clonotype was counted between two and nine times. This sequence joins TRBV12-3 or TRBV12-4 and TRBJ1-2, with 9 bases aligning to TRBD1. J was trimmed by 6 bases and V by 0 bases; bases with no gene match: 5. The CDR3 length is 15 residues. CDR3 protein: CASSLAGQGRHGYTF. CDR3 nucleotides: TGTGCCAGCAGTTTAGCGGGACAGGGTCGCCATGGCTACACCTTC.

This clonotype was seen at least ten times. V is TRBV6-2 or TRBV6-3 and J is TRBJ1-5, with D unresolved. Trimming pared 11 bases from V and 1 base from J, leaving 12 bases between. Germline-derived CDR1 and CDR2 are MNHEY and SVGEGT. This CDR3 comprises 13 residues. The CDR3 protein is CADWRESNQPQHF. The CDR3 DNA follows: TGTGCCGATTGGAGGGAAAGCAATCAGCCCCAGCATTTT.

The chain employs TRBV9 and TRBJ1-6; D gene ambiguous. The germline V and J ends were trimmed by 0 bases and 4 bases, with 8 bases remaining between them. The CDR3 consists of 15 residues. Germline V lookup: CDR1 SGDLS, CDR2 YYNGEE. CDR3 loop: CASSVAGMYNSPLHF. As DNA, the CDR3 is TGTGCCAGCAGCGTAGCGGGGATGTATAATTCACCCCTCCACTTT.

This chain joins TRBV7-2 and TRBJ1-3, with D unresolved. Trimming took 6 bases from V and 0 from J, leaving 9 bases between them. CDR3 length: 14 residues. Germline lookup yields CDR1 SGHTA and CDR2 FQGNSA. Here the CDR3 reads CASRQRNSGNTIYF. The CDR3 nucleotides are TGTGCCAGCAGACAGCGCAACTCTGGAAACACCATATATTTT.

The V gene is TRBV4-3, the J gene TRBJ2-5; no reliable D call. The germline CDR1 and CDR2 sequences are LGHNA and YSLEER. V was clipped by 2 bases and J by 5 bases, with 12 bases between them. CDR3 size: 14 residues. Here the CDR3 reads CASSQRLRSETQYF. In DNA form, the CDR3 reads TGCGCCAGCAGCCAAAGGCTGAGGTCGGAGACCCAGTACTTC.

The gene calls are TRBV4-1 and TRBJ2-1; 11 nucleotides agree with TRBD2. There are 18 residues in the CDR3. Trimming removed 1 base from V and 0 bases from J; junction bases left unmatched: 5. Per germline, CDR1 MGHRA and CDR2 YSYEKL. The CDR3 DNA reads TGCGCCAGCAGCCAAGTGGATAGCGGGGGGGCCTCCTACAATGAGCAGTTCTTC. As protein: CASSQVDSGGASYNEQFF.